These 22 T cell receptor beta chains were all obtained from the same sample, sequenced in a study of cytomegalovirus exposure and HLA in healthy donors. Both 60 Vbeta primers and 13 Jbeta primers went into the PCR. Libraries were prepared by immunoSEQ multiplex PCR; TCRdb keeps only in-frame clonotypes and omits some of them. The data hold approximately 240,000 clones, with around 89% observed a single time. The sample taken for sequencing was PBMCs. The receptors here all came from a woman aged 18-30 years in good health and CMV-seronegative.

J is TRBJ2-5 and V is TRBV4-1; 7 bases line up with TRBD1. Germline trimming cut 1 base from V and 5 bases from J; bases unmatched to any gene: 10. Germline V CDR1 and CDR2: MGHRA, YSYEKL. The CDR3 is 16 residues long. CDR3 in DNA: TGCGCCAGCAGCCAAGGGGCGAGGGGGCGGTCCGAGACCCAGTACTTC. Translating gives CASSQGARGRSETQYF.

This clone was picked up one time. This chain joins TRBV10-3 and TRBJ1-6; TRBD1 might be the D (5 bases). The CDR3 has 17 amino acids. Germline CDR1 and CDR2: ENHRY and SYGVKD. Trimming left V 0 bases short and J 8 bases short, with 17 bases between. The CDR3 reads CAISESMGGGEDSPLHF. The CDR3 coding sequence is TGTGCCATCAGTGAGTCGATGGGGGGGGGTGAGGATTCACCCCTCCACTTT.

This rearrangement joins TRBV6-5 to TRBJ2-1; no clear D gene. This CDR3 contains 14 residues. V dropped 5 bases and J dropped 3 bases, with 11 bases sitting between them. Germline CDR1 reads MNHEY; CDR2 reads SVGAGI. The CDR3 nucleotides are TGTGCCAGCAGTCCACTGCGTTTCTACAATGAGCAGTTCTTC. This codes for CASSPLRFYNEQFF.

The table lists this clone with a count of one. V usage is TRBV7-9 and J usage is TRBJ2-7, with D tentatively TRBD1 (5 bases). V lost 5 bases, J lost 2 bases, and 10 bases lay in between. The length of the CDR3 is 13 residues. The germline V gene encodes CDR1 SEHNR and CDR2 FQNEAQ (reference sequence). This CDR3 is CASSEIQAYEQYF. As DNA, the CDR3 is TGTGCCAGCAGCGAAATACAGGCCTACGAGCAGTACTTC.

The gene calls are TRBV12-5 and TRBJ2-1; no clear D. V lost 1 base and J lost 1, with 5 bases in between. There are 14 residues in the CDR3. CDR1 is LGHNT, CDR2 FRNRAP, per germline. CDR3 protein: CASGLGASYNEQFF. CDR3 in DNA: TGTGCTAGTGGTTTGGGGGCGTCCTACAATGAGCAGTTCTTC.

The CDR3 sequence is CAWSGRMRSSTDTQYF. The CDR3 nucleotides are TGTGCCTGGAGTGGAAGAATGAGATCTAGCACAGATACGCAGTATTTT. The V call is TRBV30, the J call TRBJ2-3; D is undetermined. Germline CDR1 reads GTSNPN; CDR2 reads SVGIG (reference sequence). The CDR3 is 16 amino acids. The V gene lost 1 base and the J gene lost 0 bases, with 14 bases spanning the gap.

The V gene is TRBV4-1, the J gene TRBJ2-7; D perhaps matches TRBD1 (6 bases). V was cut by 1 base and J by 4 bases, with 14 bases left in between. CDR3 length equals 15 residues. The germline V gene encodes CDR1 MGHRA and CDR2 YSYEKL. The CDR3 region has the DNA TGCGCCAGCAGCCAAGTAACAGGGTTAGGGTACGAGCAGTACTTC. It encodes CASSQVTGLGYEQYF.

On this clone itself: The sample contains more than one DNA sequence encoding this CDR3. This chain joins TRBV29-1 and TRBJ2-3; a weak D match, TRBD1 (5 bases). V gave up 4 bases and J gave up 3 bases, with 8 bases separating them. The CDR3 contains 12 residues. The germline V gene has CDR1 SQVTM and CDR2 ANQGSEA. DNA of the CDR3: TGCAGCGTTGCAACAGGAACAGATACGCAGTATTTT. Protein sequence: CSVATGTDTQYF.

The chain joins TRBV30 to TRBJ2-4, with TRBD2 as a possible D gene (5 bases). The V end was cut by 7 bases, the J end by 1 base, with 20 bases between. The CDR3 is made up of 16 amino acids. Germline CDR1 and CDR2: GTSNPN and SVGIG (reference sequence). The CDR3 DNA is TGTGCCTCCCTAACCGGGCCTTCGGGGGCCAAAAACATTCAGTACTTC. Its protein is CASLTGPSGAKNIQYF.

As DNA, the CDR3 is TGTGCCAGCAGCGTGGGCGGGGGGGCCCCCATCGGGGAGCTGTTTTTT. Residues: CASSVGGGAPIGELFF. V is TRBV9 and J is TRBJ2-2; 9 bases match TRBD2. Looked up from germline, CDR1 is SGDLS and CDR2 is YYNGEE. After removal of 2 bases from V and 7 bases from J, the junction contained 9 bases not matched to a gene. This CDR3 is built from 16 residues.

This clone was observed a handful of times. The V gene is TRBV5-8, the J gene TRBJ1-5; 7 bases align to TRBD1. The CDR3 sequence is 16 residues long. Germline trimming cut 3 bases from V and 0 bases from J; bases unmatched to any gene: 6. Per germline, CDR1 SGHTS and CDR2 YDEGEE. CDR3 DNA: TGTGCCAGCAGCTCCGAGACAGGGAATAGCAATCAGCCCCAGCATTTT. This sequence encodes CASSSETGNSNQPQHF. Looking up the rest from reference TRBV5-8 and TRBJ1-5 gives the full variable domain: EAGVTQSPTHLIKTRGQQATLRCSPISGHTSVYWYQQALGLGLQFLLWYDEGEERNRGNFPPRFSGRQFPNYSSELNVNALELEDSALYLCASSSETGNSNQPQHFGDGTRLSIL.

The chain couples TRBV9 to TRBJ1-2; unclear D gene. From germline, CDR1 is SGDLS and CDR2 YYNGEE. This CDR3 is 12 amino acids long. V dropped 3 bases and J dropped 1 base, with 4 bases sitting between them. This CDR3 is CASSGGNYGYTF. CDR3 in DNA: TGTGCCAGCAGCGGAGGTAACTATGGCTACACCTTC.

This clone was seen a few times. In DNA, the CDR3 is TGTGCCAGCAGTTTTTCTCCCCTGGACAGGGGGCTCCACGAGCAGTACTTC. Its protein product is CASSFSPLDRGLHEQYF. V is TRBV27 and J is TRBJ2-7; 11 bases are a match to TRBD1. The CDR3 contains 17 residues. J lost 5 bases, V lost 3 bases, and 12 bases had no gene match. Per germline, CDR1 MNHEY and CDR2 SMNVEV (reference sequence).

This clone was seen a handful of times. The chain couples TRBV7-9 to TRBJ2-1; the match to TRBD2 covers 14 bases. Germline V gene sequence: CDR1 SEHNR, CDR2 FQNEAQ (reference sequence). V gave up 5 bases and J gave up 6 bases; unmatched junction bases: 3. CDR3 size: 15 residues. Here the CDR3 DNA reads TGTGCCAGCAGCCGAGGGACTAGCGGGAGCAATGAGCAGTTCTTC. This translates into CASSRGTSGSNEQFF.

This sequence joins TRBV2 and TRBJ2-4; maybe TRBD1 (5 bases). From germline, CDR1 is SNHLY and CDR2 FYNNEI. Trimming left V 5 bases short and J 6 bases short, with 14 bases between. CDR3 length equals 14 residues. The CDR3 is CASSRRGAVNIQYF. The CDR3 nucleotides read TGTGCCAGCAGTAGACGTGGGGCGGTAAACATTCAGTACTTC. Using reference TRBV2 and TRBJ2-4 for the parts outside the CDR3, the full variable domain is EPEVTQTPSHQVTQMGQEVILRCVPISNHLYFYWYRQILGQKVEFLVSFYNNEISEKSEIFDDQFSVERPDGSNFTLKIRSTKLEDSAMYFCASSRRGAVNIQYFGAGTRLSVL.

The chain combines TRBV27 with TRBJ2-5; D call uncertain. The DNA end is more similar to TRBJ2-7, so the J call may be wrong. Germline CDR1 and CDR2: MNHEY and SMNVEV (reference sequence). The CDR3 runs to 16 residues. The CDR3 protein is CASSLFPPGASYEQYF. CDR3 sequence (DNA): TGTGCCAGCAGTTTATTCCCTCCGGGTGCCTCCTACGAGCAGTACTTC.

V is TRBV11-2 and J is TRBJ2-7; the match to TRBD2 covers 9 bases. V gave up 4 bases and J gave up 3 bases; unmatched junction bases: 4. The germline V gene has CDR1 SGHAT and CDR2 FQNNGV. The CDR3 contains 14 residues. This CDR3 is CASSSHSGSYEQYF. The CDR3, as DNA: TGTGCCAGCAGCTCCCATAGCGGGAGCTACGAGCAGTACTTC.

For the CDR3, the DNA is TGCAGCGTTGAGTATCGCTTAGCACCGAACACTGAAGCTTTCTTT. It codes for CSVEYRLAPNTEAFF. This chain joins TRBV29-1 and TRBJ1-1, with unresolved D. V lost 3 bases, J lost 1 base, and 15 bases lay in between. This CDR3 contains 15 residues. CDR1 is SQVTM and CDR2 is ANQGSEA in the germline V gene.

The genes are TRBV7-8 and TRBJ2-5, with a possible D match to TRBD2 (7 bases). The CDR3 is 15 residues long. Trimming removed 5 bases from V and 4 bases from J, with 17 bases in between. In germline, CDR1 is SGHVS, CDR2 FQNEAQ. The CDR3 nucleotides read TGTGCCAGCAGCCCAGAGAGGGGGGGTCGAGAGACCCAGTACTTC. It specifies CASSPERGGRETQYF.

Here the CDR3 DNA reads TGTGCCAGCAGCTCGACCGGGACAGGGGGTATAACTGAAGCTTTCTTT. Protein: CASSSTGTGGITEAFF. V gene TRBV13 combines with J gene TRBJ1-1, with TRBD1 identical over 11 bases. The CDR3 length is 16 residues. V shed 4 bases and J 5 bases; nucleotides not matched to a gene: 9. Germline V gene lookup returns CDR1 PRHDT and CDR2 FYEKMQ (reference sequence).

This clone was picked up a small number of times. This rearrangement joins TRBV6-1 to TRBJ2-7, with D possibly TRBD1 on 6 matching bases. Germline V lookup: CDR1 MNHNS, CDR2 SASEGT. V was clipped by 7 bases and J by 0 bases, with 10 bases between them. There are 13 residues in the CDR3. The DNA for the CDR3 is TGTGCCAGCATGGGGACACCCTCCTACGAGCAGTACTTC. Protein: CASMGTPSYEQYF.

CDR3 nucleotide sequence: TGTGCCAGCAGCTCGTGGACTAGCGGTGATAACAATGAGCAGTTCTTC. Its protein product is CASSSWTSGDNNEQFF. The rearrangement links TRBV5-6 to TRBJ2-1; 10 nucleotides agree with TRBD2. The germline CDR1 and CDR2 sequences are SGHDT and YYEEEE. V trimming: 3 bases; J trimming: 5 bases; junction bases outside the gene matches: 8. This CDR3 spans 16 amino acids.